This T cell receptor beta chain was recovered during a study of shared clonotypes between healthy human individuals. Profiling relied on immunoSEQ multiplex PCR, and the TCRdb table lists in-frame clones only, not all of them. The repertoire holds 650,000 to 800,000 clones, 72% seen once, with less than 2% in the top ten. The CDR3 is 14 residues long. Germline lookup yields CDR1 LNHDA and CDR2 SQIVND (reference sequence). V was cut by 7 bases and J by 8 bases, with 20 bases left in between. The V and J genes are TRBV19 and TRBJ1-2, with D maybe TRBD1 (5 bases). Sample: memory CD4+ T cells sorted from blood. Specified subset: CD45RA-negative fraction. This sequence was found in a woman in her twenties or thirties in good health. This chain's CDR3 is CASTFRDLKGGYTF. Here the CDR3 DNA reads TGTGCCAGTACTTTCCGGGACTTAAAAGGAGGCTACACCTTC.